The next 18 T cell receptor beta chains were all read from a single sample in a study of blood T cell repertoires in COVID-19 (TCRdb year 2020). The library was produced with the immunoSEQ multiplex PCR assay. Here the immuneACCESS table is served through TCRdb, limited to in-frame sequences with V and J called. Missing clones are a known gap in these copies; in checked studies unresolved V genes cover under half, and the rest lacks a known reason. For this sample the table gives 50,000 to 65,000 clones, of which 80% to 90% were detected only once. The ten top clones hold roughly 6% of the sample. The material sequenced was peripheral blood. Receptor source: a human donor in a cohort sampled during active COVID-19.

This clone was seen a few times. This chain joins TRBV29-1 and TRBJ1-4; 10 bases match TRBD1. CDR3 length: 12 amino acids. V was pared by 6 bases and J by 6 bases, with 1 base of the junction left unmatched. Germline V lookup: CDR1 SQVTM, CDR2 ANQGSEA. CDR3 loop: CSVGQGDEKLFF. CDR3 sequence (DNA): TGCAGCGTCGGACAGGGGGATGAAAAACTGTTTTTT.

J is TRBJ1-6 and V is TRBV12-3 or TRBV12-4; D possibly corresponds to TRBD1 (6 bases). The V gene lost 6 bases and the J gene lost 5 bases, with 8 bases spanning the gap. The CDR3 has 13 amino acids. The CDR3: CASSGQNNSPLHF. CDR3 coding DNA: TGTGCCAGCAGCGGACAGAATAATTCACCCCTCCACTTT.

The chain joins TRBV15 to TRBJ2-6; 11 bases are shared with TRBD1. In germline, CDR1 is LNHNV, CDR2 YYDKDF (reference sequence). V lost 3 bases to trimming and J lost 0 bases; unmatched junction nucleotides: 7. The CDR3 consists of 19 residues. CDR3 DNA: TGTGCCACCAGCAGGCCGGGACAGGGGGTTTTCTCTGGGGCCAACGTCCTGACTTTC. Translated, it gives CATSRPGQGVFSGANVLTF.

The chain is built from TRBV5-4 and TRBJ2-3; a weak D match, TRBD2 (6 bases). This CDR3 region has 17 residues. CDR1 is SGHNT and CDR2 is YYREEE in the germline V gene (reference sequence). V shed 0 bases and J shed 2 bases, with 16 bases lying between them. The CDR3 is CASSLVAFRGYTDTQYF. The CDR3 region has the DNA TGTGCCAGCAGCTTGGTAGCGTTCCGGGGGTACACAGATACGCAGTATTTT.

The CDR3 nucleotides are TGTGCCGCGGCGGCAGGGGGACTGAACACTGAAGCTTTCTTT. Its translation: CAAAAGGLNTEAFF. The V and J genes are TRBV6-5 and TRBJ1-1, with TRBD1 matching 7 bases. CDR1 is MNHEY, CDR2 SVGAGI, per germline. There are 14 residues in the CDR3. Trimming took 11 bases from V and 0 from J; bases not matched to a gene: 9.

This clone was picked up a small number of times. V is TRBV7-9 and J is TRBJ2-7, with D hard to call. V was pared by 6 bases and J by 1 base, with 10 bases between. The CDR3 extends over 13 amino acids. Looked up from germline, CDR1 is SEHNR and CDR2 is FQNEAQ (reference sequence). The CDR3 loop is CASSTIVSYEQYF. The CDR3 DNA sequence: TGTGCCAGCAGTACGATAGTATCCTACGAGCAGTACTTC.

The chain uses TRBV15 and TRBJ2-2; possible D gene TRBD1, 5 bases. Per germline, CDR1 LNHNV and CDR2 YYDKDF (reference sequence). Trimming removed 3 bases at V and 0 bases at J, with 8 bases between. CDR3 length: 15 amino acids. CDR3 amino acids: CATSRGRSNTGELFF. CDR3 DNA sequence: TGTGCCACCAGCAGGGGGCGGTCGAACACCGGGGAGCTGTTTTTT.

This chain uses TRBV10-3 with TRBJ2-7, with 11 positions matching TRBD1. V shed 3 bases and J 3 bases; nucleotides not matched to a gene: 1. CDR3 size: 14 residues. CDR1 ENHRY and CDR2 SYGVKD come from the germline V gene. The CDR3: CAISEGTGGYEQYF. DNA of the CDR3: TGTGCCATCAGTGAAGGGACAGGGGGCTACGAGCAGTACTTC.

The gene calls are TRBV7-2 and TRBJ2-3, with 7 positions matching TRBD2. The germline CDR1 and CDR2 sequences are SGHTA and FQGNSA. The junction had 9 bases not matched to a gene; V was cut back by 0 bases and J by 0 bases. This CDR3 has 18 residues. The CDR3 nucleotides read TGTGCCAGCAGCTTAGCGGGGGGGACCAGAAGGAGCACAGATACGCAGTATTTT. Its translation: CASSLAGGTRRSTDTQYF. Full variable domain (missing parts from reference TRBV7-2 and TRBJ2-3): GAGVSQSPSNKVTEKGKDVELRCDPISGHTALYWYRQSLGQGLEFLIYFQGNSAPDKSGLPSDRFSAERTGGSVSTLTIQRTQQEDSAVYLCASSLAGGTRRSTDTQYFGPGTRLTVL.

This sequence joins TRBV6-1 and TRBJ2-5; possibly TRBD2 for D (7 bases). The CDR3 runs to 15 residues. Germline V lookup: CDR1 MNHNS, CDR2 SASEGT. The V end was cut by 2 bases, the J end by 7 bases, with 17 bases between. DNA for the CDR3: TGTGCCAGCAGTGAATGGGGTGATAGGGGGGGGACCCAGTACTTC. Amino acids: CASSEWGDRGGTQYF.

The rearrangement links TRBV25-1 to TRBJ1-1, with D perhaps TRBD1 (6 bases). V dropped 9 bases and J dropped 0 bases, with 14 bases sitting between them. Looked up from germline, CDR1 is MGHDK and CDR2 is SYGVNS. This CDR3 is built from 14 residues. Written as DNA, the CDR3 is TGTGCCAGTCAATCTACAGGGATGAACACTGAAGCTTTCTTT. The encoded protein is CASQSTGMNTEAFF.

The chain carries TRBV6-6 and TRBJ1-2; D is unresolved. Trimming cost V 4 bases and J 6 bases, with 18 bases left between them. Germline values: CDR1 MNHNY, CDR2 SVGAGI (reference sequence). The CDR3 consists of 15 residues. The CDR3 DNA reads as TGTGCCAGCAGTTCGACGCTAACTGAAACAGATGGCTACACCTTC. It is translated as CASSSTLTETDGYTF.

This clone was recorded once. The J gene is TRBJ2-7, the V gene TRBV5-4; D is perhaps TRBD1 (5 bases). The CDR3 totals 14 residues. CDR1 and CDR2 (germline): SGHNT, YYREEE (reference sequence). V lost 4 bases, J lost 2 bases, and 13 bases lay in between. CDR3 residues: CASSRARETYEQYF. The CDR3 DNA reads TGTGCCAGCAGCCGGGCCAGGGAAACCTACGAGCAGTACTTC.

This clone was seen once. V is TRBV4-2 and J is TRBJ1-6; D is undetermined. The V end lost 4 bases, the J end lost 5 bases, and 6 bases lay between the germline ends. Per the germline V gene, CDR1 is LGHNA and CDR2 is YNFKEQ. The CDR3 loop spans 13 amino acids. CDR3 coding DNA: TGTGCCAGCAGCCCCCAGAATAATTCACCCCTCCACTTT. Encoded protein: CASSPQNNSPLHF.

The rearrangement links TRBV7-2 to TRBJ2-7, with 10 nucleotides matching TRBD2. The CDR3 has 14 residues. The V and J ends lost 6 bases and 2 bases, in that order; junction bases with no gene match: 4. Germline V lookup: CDR1 SGHTA, CDR2 FQGNSA. The CDR3 reads CASRSSGGPYEQYF. The CDR3, as DNA: TGTGCCAGCAGATCTAGCGGGGGCCCCTACGAGCAGTACTTC.

The chain is built from TRBV19 and TRBJ1-2; weak D call: TRBD1 (6 bases). V was clipped by 2 bases and J by 2 bases, with 9 bases between them. CDR1 and CDR2 (germline): LNHDA, SQIVND (reference sequence). The CDR3 length is 14 residues. Here the CDR3 reads CASSIQQGNYGYTF. The CDR3 DNA reads TGTGCCAGTAGTATACAGCAGGGGAACTATGGCTACACCTTC.

The genes are TRBV7-3 and TRBJ1-6; maybe TRBD1 (5 bases). Germline-derived CDR1 and CDR2 are SGHTA and FQGTGA. The CDR3 loop spans 13 amino acids. V gave up 5 bases and J gave up 6 bases, with 8 bases separating them. This CDR3 reads CASSRDSNSPLHF. In nucleotides, the CDR3 is TGTGCCAGCAGCCGGGACTCTAATTCACCCCTCCACTTT.

This chain connects TRBV20-1 to TRBJ2-3, with D possibly matching TRBD2 (7 bases). The CDR3 has 14 residues. Trimming took off 3 bases at V and 3 bases at J, with 13 bases between the two ends. From germline, CDR1 is DFQATT and CDR2 SNEGSKA (reference sequence). The CDR3 loop is CSASTGGATDTQYF. As DNA, the CDR3 is TGCAGTGCTAGTACGGGGGGCGCAACAGATACGCAGTATTTT.